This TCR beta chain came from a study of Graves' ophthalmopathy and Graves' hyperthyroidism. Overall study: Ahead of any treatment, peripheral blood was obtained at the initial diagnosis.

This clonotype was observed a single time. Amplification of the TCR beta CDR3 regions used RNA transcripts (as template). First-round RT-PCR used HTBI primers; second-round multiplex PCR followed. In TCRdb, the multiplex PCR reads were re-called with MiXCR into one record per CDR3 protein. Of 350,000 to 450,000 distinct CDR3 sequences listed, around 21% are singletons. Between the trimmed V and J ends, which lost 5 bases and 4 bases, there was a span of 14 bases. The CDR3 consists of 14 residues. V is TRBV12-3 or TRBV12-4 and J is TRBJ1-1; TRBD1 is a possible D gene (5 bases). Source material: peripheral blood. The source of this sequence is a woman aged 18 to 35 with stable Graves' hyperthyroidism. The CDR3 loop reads CASSLTAWGTEAFF. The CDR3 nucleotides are TGTGCCAGCAGTCTGACAGCCTGGGGCACTGAAGCTTTCTTT.